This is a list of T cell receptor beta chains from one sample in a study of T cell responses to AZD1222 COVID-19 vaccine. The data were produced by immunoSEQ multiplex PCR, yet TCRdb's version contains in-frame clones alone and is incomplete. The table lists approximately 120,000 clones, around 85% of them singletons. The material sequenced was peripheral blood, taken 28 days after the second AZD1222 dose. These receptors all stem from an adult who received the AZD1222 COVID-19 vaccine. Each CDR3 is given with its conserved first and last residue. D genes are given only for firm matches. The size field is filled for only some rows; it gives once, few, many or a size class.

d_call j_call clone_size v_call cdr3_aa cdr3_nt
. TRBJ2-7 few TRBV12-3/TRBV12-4 CASSLTGEQYF TGTGCCAGCAGTTTGACGGGCGAGCAGTACTTC
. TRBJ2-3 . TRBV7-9 CASSFDSNTDTQYF TGTGCCAGCAGCTTTGACAGTAACACAGATACGCAGTATTTT
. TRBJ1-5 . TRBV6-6 CATKGSGAYSNQPQHF TGTGCCACCAAGGGGTCAGGCGCATATAGCAATCAGCCCCAGCATTTT
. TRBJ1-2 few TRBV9 CASSLGRDNWGYTF TGTGCCAGCAGCTTGGGCAGGGATAATTGGGGCTACACCTTC
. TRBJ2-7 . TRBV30 CAWSVVTFNSLMGYEQYF TGTGCCTGGAGTGTGGTGACGTTCAATTCCCTCATGGGCTACGAGCAGTACTTC
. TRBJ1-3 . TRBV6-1 CASSEGWRYGNTIYF TGTGCCAGCAGTGAAGGTTGGAGGTACGGAAACACCATATATTTT
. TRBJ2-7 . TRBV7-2 CASSSVGGQQVYEQYF TGTGCCAGCAGCAGTGTCGGAGGACAGCAAGTCTACGAGCAGTACTTC
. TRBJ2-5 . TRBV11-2 CASSLGVLNPQETQYF TGTGCCAGCAGCTTAGGTGTCTTAAACCCGCAAGAGACCCAGTACTTC
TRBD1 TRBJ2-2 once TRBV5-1 CASSLDRGNTGELFF TGCGCCAGCAGCTTGGACAGGGGGAACACCGGGGAGCTGTTTTTT
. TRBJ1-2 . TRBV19 CASSQQGASGYTF TGTGCCAGTAGTCAACAGGGAGCCAGCGGCTACACCTTC
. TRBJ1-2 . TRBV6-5 CASSYPTGGYTF TGTGCCAGCAGTTACCCTACTGGAGGCTACACCTTC
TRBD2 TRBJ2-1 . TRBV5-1 CASSLGGDYLLDEQFF TGCGCCAGCAGCCTTGGAGGGGACTACCTTCTCGATGAGCAGTTCTTC
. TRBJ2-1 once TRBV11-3 CASSLEGRRAGEQFF TGTGCCAGCAGCTTAGAAGGACGTAGGGCGGGTGAGCAGTTCTTC
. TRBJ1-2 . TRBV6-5 CASTPQREGYGYTF TGTGCCAGCACCCCCCAGAGGGAGGGGTATGGCTACACCTTC
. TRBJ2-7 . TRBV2 CASSEGRGEQYF TGTGCCAGCAGTGAAGGACGAGGCGAGCAGTACTTC
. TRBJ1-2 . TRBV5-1 CASTPGGDYGYTF TGCGCCAGCACCCCGGGGGGGGACTATGGCTACACCTTC
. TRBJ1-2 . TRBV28 CASSLWDSNNYGYTF TGTGCCAGCAGTTTATGGGACAGTAATAACTATGGCTACACCTTC
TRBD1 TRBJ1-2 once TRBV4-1 CASSQPGTDAYGYTF TGCGCCAGCAGCCAACCCGGGACAGACGCGTATGGCTACACCTTC
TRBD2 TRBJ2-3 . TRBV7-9 CASSPGGAHTDTQYF TGTGCCAGCAGCCCGGGGGGGGCACACACAGATACGCAGTATTTT
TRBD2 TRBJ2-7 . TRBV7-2 CASSRGGPSWEQYF TGTGCCAGCAGCCGCGGGGGACCTTCTTGGGAGCAGTACTTC
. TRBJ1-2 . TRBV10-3 CAISDMGPGTPSYGYTF TGTGCCATCAGTGATATGGGGCCAGGTACCCCCTCTTATGGCTACACCTTC
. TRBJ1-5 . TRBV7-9 CASSLGLGPNQPQHF TGTGCCAGCAGCTTAGGCTTAGGGCCAAATCAGCCCCAGCATTTT
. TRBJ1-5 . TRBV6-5 CASSYALGSNQPQHF TGTGCCAGCAGTTACGCCCTGGGGAGCAATCAGCCCCAGCATTTT
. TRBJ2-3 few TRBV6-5 CASSLTDTQYF TGTGCCAGCAGTCTGACAGATACGCAGTATTTT
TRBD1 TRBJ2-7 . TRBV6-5 CASRTQGTSYEQYF TGTGCCAGCAGAACACAGGGGACCTCCTACGAGCAGTACTTC
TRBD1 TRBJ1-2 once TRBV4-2 CASSQTGQGRVNYGYTF TGTGCCAGCAGCCAGACCGGACAGGGGCGGGTTAACTATGGCTACACCTTC
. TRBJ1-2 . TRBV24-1 CATSDLSGVYGYTF TGTGCCACCAGTGATTTGTCAGGGGTCTATGGCTACACCTTC